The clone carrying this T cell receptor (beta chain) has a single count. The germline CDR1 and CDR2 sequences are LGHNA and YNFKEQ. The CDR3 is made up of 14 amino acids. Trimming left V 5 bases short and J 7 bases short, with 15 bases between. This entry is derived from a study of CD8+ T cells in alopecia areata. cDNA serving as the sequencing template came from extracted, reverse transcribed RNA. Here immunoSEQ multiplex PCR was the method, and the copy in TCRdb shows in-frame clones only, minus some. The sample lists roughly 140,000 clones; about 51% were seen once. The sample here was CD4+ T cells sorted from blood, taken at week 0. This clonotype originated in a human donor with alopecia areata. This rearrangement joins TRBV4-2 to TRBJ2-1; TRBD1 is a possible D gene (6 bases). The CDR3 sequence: CASSDTGTRNEQFF. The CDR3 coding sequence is TGTGCCAGCAGCGATACCGGGACACGGAATGAGCAGTTCTTC.